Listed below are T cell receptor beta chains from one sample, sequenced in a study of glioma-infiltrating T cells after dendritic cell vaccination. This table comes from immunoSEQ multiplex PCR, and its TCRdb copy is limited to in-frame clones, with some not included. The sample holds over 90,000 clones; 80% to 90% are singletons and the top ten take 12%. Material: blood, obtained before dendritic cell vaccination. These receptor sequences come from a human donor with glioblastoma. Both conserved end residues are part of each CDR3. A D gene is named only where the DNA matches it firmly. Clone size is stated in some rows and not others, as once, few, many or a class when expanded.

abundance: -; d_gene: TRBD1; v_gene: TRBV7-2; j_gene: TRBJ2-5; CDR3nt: TGTGCCAGCAGCTCGGACAGGGAACAGACCCAGTACTTC; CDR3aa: CASSSDREQTQYF
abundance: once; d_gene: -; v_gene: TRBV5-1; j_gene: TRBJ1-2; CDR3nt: TGCGCCAGCAGATCAGGGGACTATGGCTACACCTTC; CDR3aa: CASRSGDYGYTF
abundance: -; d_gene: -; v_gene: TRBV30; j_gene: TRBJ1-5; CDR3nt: TGTGCCTGGAGTGTACACGGAGGGGCGGCGGGTCAGCCCCAGCATTTT; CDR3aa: CAWSVHGGAAGQPQHF
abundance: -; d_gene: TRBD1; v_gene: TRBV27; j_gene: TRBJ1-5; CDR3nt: TGTGCCAGCAGGCCTGATTCGGACAGGGGAAATCAGCCCCAGCATTTT; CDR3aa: CASRPDSDRGNQPQHF
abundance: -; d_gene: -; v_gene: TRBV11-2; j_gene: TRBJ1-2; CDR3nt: TGTGCCAGCAGCTCCCCGGGACAAAACAACTTC; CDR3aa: CASSSPGQNNF
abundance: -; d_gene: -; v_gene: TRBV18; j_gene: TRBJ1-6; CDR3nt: TGTGCCAGCTCACCACCGCGGGGGGTCAATTCACCCCTCCACTTT; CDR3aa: CASSPPRGVNSPLHF
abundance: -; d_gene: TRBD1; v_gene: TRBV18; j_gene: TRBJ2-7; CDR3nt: TGTGCCAGCTCAGGGGACAGAAGCTACGAGCAGTACTTC; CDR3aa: CASSGDRSYEQYF
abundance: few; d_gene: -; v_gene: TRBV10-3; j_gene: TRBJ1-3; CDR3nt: TGTGCCATCAGTGAGCTCGCGGAGAACTCTGGAAACACCATATATTTT; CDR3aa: CAISELAENSGNTIYF
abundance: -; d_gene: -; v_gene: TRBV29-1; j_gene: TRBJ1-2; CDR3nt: TGCAGCGTTGCGGAGGTAGCGGGGAACTATGGCTACACCTTC; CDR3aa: CSVAEVAGNYGYTF
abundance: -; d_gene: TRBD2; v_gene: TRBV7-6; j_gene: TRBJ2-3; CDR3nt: TGTGCCAGCAGCATTGGGGGTAGCGGGGGCCAGAGGGCAGATACGCAGTATTTT; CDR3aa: CASSIGGSGGQRADTQYF